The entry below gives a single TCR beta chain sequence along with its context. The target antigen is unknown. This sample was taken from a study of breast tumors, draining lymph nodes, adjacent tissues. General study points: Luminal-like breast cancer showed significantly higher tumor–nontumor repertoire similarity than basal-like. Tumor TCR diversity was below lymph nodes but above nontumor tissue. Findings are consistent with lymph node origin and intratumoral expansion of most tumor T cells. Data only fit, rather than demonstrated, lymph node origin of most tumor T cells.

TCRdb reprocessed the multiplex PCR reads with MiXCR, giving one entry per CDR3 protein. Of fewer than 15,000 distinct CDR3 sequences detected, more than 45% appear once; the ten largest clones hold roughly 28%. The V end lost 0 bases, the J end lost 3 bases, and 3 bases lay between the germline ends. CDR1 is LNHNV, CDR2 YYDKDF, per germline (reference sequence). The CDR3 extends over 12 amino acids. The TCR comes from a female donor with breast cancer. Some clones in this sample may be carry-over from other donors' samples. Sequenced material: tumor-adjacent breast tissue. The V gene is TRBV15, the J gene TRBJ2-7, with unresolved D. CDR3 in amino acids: CATSRDRYEQYF. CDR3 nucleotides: TGTGCCACCAGCAGAGATCGCTACGAGCAGTACTTC.